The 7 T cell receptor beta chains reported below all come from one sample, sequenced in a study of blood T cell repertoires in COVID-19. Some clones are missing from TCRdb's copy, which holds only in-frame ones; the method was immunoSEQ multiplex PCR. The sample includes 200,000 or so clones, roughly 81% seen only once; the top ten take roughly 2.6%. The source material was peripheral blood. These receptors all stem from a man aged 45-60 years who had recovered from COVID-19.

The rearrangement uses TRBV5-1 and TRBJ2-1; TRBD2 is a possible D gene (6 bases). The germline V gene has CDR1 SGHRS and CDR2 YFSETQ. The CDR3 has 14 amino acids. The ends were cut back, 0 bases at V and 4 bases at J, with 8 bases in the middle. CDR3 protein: CASSLGLDYNEQFF. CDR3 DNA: TGCGCCAGCAGCTTGGGACTAGATTACAATGAGCAGTTCTTC.

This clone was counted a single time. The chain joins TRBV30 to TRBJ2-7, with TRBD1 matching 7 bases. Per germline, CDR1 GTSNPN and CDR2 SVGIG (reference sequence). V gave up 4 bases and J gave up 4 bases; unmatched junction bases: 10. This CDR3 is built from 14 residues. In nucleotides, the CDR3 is TGTGCCTGGAAAGGGACAGCCGTAGGGTACGAGCAGTACTTC. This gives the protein CAWKGTAVGYEQYF.

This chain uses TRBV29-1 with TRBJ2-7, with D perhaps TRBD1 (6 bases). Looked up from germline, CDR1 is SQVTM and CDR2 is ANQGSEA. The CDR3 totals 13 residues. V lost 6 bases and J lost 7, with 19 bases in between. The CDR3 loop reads CSVCRDTTWEQYF. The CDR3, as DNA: TGCAGCGTGTGCCGGGACACTACGTGGGAGCAGTACTTC.

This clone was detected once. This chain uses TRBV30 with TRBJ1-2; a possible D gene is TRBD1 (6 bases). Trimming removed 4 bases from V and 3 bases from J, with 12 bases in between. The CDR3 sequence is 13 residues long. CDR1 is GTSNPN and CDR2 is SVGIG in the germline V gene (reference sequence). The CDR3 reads CAWTPQGYYGYTF. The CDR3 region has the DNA TGTGCCTGGACCCCCCAGGGGTACTATGGCTACACCTTC.

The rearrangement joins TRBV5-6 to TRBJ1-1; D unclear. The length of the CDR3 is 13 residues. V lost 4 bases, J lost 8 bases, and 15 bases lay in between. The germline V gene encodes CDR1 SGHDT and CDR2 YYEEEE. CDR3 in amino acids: CASSPAPLKEAFF. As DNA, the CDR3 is TGTGCCAGCAGCCCCGCCCCACTGAAAGAAGCTTTCTTT.

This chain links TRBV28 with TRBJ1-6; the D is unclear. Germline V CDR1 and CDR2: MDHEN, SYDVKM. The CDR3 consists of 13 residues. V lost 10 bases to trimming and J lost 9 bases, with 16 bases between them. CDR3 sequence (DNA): TGTGCCACCCTAAGTCTTGGCGGTTCACCCCTCCACTTT. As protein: CATLSLGGSPLHF.

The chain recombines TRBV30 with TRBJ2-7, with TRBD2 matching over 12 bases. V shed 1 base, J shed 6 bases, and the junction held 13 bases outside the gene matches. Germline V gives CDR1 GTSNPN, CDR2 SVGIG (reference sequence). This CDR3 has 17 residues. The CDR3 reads CAWSGLRRLAGAGEQYF. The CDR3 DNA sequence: TGTGCCTGGAGTGGTCTCCGGAGACTAGCGGGAGCGGGCGAGCAGTACTTC.